The 32 T cell receptor beta chains below were found in one sample sequenced in a study of T cells in Graves' hyperthyroidism and ophthalmopathy. Template material for amplifying TCR beta CDR3 regions consisted of RNA transcripts. HTBI primers were used for first-round RT-PCR of the TCR CDR3. TCRdb fed the multiplex PCR reads into MiXCR, producing one record per CDR3 protein. The sample has 500,000 or so distinct CDR3 sequences, 17% seen once. Input material: blood. Every receptor here comes from a young woman with Graves' ophthalmopathy.

This clonotype appeared a single time. A much larger clone lies a single base off, so this may be a read error. This sequence joins TRBV28 and TRBJ2-1; perhaps TRBD2 as D (7 bases). Germline CDR1 reads MDHEN; CDR2 reads SYDVKM. This CDR3 is 16 amino acids long. CDR3 loop: CASSFRGGGPRNDQFF. CDR3 coding DNA: TGTGCCAGCAGTTTTCGTGGGGGGGGGCCGAGGAATGACCAGTTCTTC.

The CDR3 DNA follows: TGTGCCTGGACCGCCGACACAAAACTGTTTTTT. Protein sequence: CAWTADTKLFF. This chain links TRBV30 with TRBJ1-4; D is uncertain. The CDR3 extends over 11 amino acids. Trimming took 4 bases from V and 10 from J, leaving 10 bases between them. The germline gives CDR1 GTSNPN, CDR2 SVGIG (reference sequence). Complete variable domain (other parts from reference TRBV30 and TRBJ1-4): SQTIHQWPATLVQPVGSPLSLECTVEGTSNPNLYWYRQAAGRGLQLLFYSVGIGQISSEVPQNLSASRPQDRQFILSSKKLLLSDSGFYLCAWTADTKLFFGSGTQLSVL.

This clonotype was seen more than once but under ten times. V is TRBV27 and J is TRBJ1-1; 8 bases align to TRBD1. Germline V gene sequence: CDR1 MNHEY, CDR2 SMNVEV (reference sequence). Trimming cost V 6 bases and J 1 base; bases outside gene matches: 4. This CDR3 is built from 14 residues. The CDR3 region is CASSIDRGNTEAFF. CDR3 sequence (DNA): TGTGCCAGCAGCATAGACAGGGGGAACACTGAAGCTTTCTTT.

This clonotype was found a few times. The chain couples TRBV7-8 to TRBJ2-6; D might be TRBD1 (5 bases). The V and J ends lost 0 bases and 3 bases respectively, with 12 bases between them. Germline CDR1 and CDR2: SGHVS and FQNEAQ. The CDR3 runs 17 residues. CDR3 residues: CASSLALGQGGANVLTF. The CDR3 DNA follows: TGTGCCAGCAGCTTAGCGCTCGGGCAGGGTGGGGCCAACGTCCTGACTTTC.

In this sample, this clonotype turned up many times. The chain links TRBV30 to TRBJ1-2; D remains unclear. Germline assignment: CDR1 GTSNPN and CDR2 SVGIG (reference sequence). The CDR3 runs 13 residues. V was cut by 0 bases and J by 4 bases, with 9 bases left in between. CDR3 sequence: CAWSVARGYGYTF. CDR3 coding DNA: TGTGCCTGGAGTGTTGCCCGCGGCTATGGCTACACCTTC.

The sample holds many counts of this clonotype. J is TRBJ2-7 and V is TRBV20-1; the match to TRBD2 covers 13 bases. The CDR3 spans 15 residues. J lost 3 bases, V lost 6 bases, and 8 bases had no gene match. Germline V CDR1 and CDR2: DFQATT, SNEGSKA (reference sequence). The CDR3 region has the DNA TGCAGTGCCGTTAAGGGACTAGCGGGGTTCTACGAGCAGTACTTC. As protein: CSAVKGLAGFYEQYF.

This clonotype was seen repeatedly, ten times or more. The J gene is TRBJ2-3, the V gene TRBV30, with 10 bases identical to TRBD2. Germline values: CDR1 GTSNPN, CDR2 SVGIG (reference sequence). After removal of 0 bases from V and 3 bases from J, the junction contained 9 bases not matched to a gene. The CDR3 extends over 17 amino acids. The CDR3 loop is CAWSVSRTSGVTDTQYF. The CDR3 DNA reads TGTGCCTGGAGTGTGAGTCGTACTAGCGGGGTTACAGATACGCAGTATTTT.

This clonotype showed up many times. The V gene is TRBV2, the J gene TRBJ2-3, with D maybe TRBD2 (6 bases). Germline-derived CDR1 and CDR2 are SNHLY and FYNNEI. Deletions cut 5 bases from V and 2 bases from J, with 11 bases between. This CDR3 spans 14 amino acids. The CDR3 DNA follows: TGTGCCAGCAGTCTAGCGTATTTCACAGATACGCAGTATTTT. As protein: CASSLAYFTDTQYF.

This chain uses TRBV7-3 with TRBJ1-6; the D gene is possibly TRBD1 (6 bases). Germline V gene lookup returns CDR1 SGHTA and CDR2 FQGTGA. CDR3 size: 14 residues. V was pared by 1 base and J by 7 bases, with 8 bases between. CDR3 DNA sequence: TGTGCCAGCAGCTTAAACAGGGAAAATTCACCCCTCCACTTT. It is translated as CASSLNRENSPLHF. Supplemented by reference TRBV7-3 and TRBJ1-6, the full variable domain reads GAGVSQTPSNKVTEKGKYVELRCDPISGHTALYWYRQSLGQGPEFLIYFQGTGAADDSGLPNDRFFAVRPEGSVSTLKIQRTERGDSAVYLCASSLNRENSPLHFGNGTRLTVT.

This clonotype came up many times. CDR3 in amino acids: CASSNEAGQVYGYTF. The CDR3 coding sequence is TGTGCCAGCAGCAACGAAGCGGGGCAGGTGTATGGCTACACCTTC. The chain uses TRBV7-9 and TRBJ1-2; a possible D gene is TRBD1 (5 bases). V was shortened by 5 bases and J by 5 bases, with 18 bases between the two germline ends. Germline V gene data show CDR1 as SEHNR and CDR2 as FQNEAQ (reference sequence). This CDR3 contains 15 residues.

Details on this clonotype: Its ends do not fully match the called genes, so a read error is possible. This chain joins TRBV20-1 and TRBJ1-2; no clear D gene. CDR3 length: 12 residues. Germline V gives CDR1 DFQATT, CDR2 SNEGSKA (reference sequence). The CDR3 DNA reads as TGCAGTGCTCTCGACCCGGGCGATGGCTACACTTTC. Translating it yields CSALDPGDGYTF.

Many counts were recorded for this clonotype. V and J are TRBV5-1 and TRBJ2-3; D is unresolved. The V and J ends lost 1 base and 3 bases respectively, with 6 bases between them. In germline, CDR1 is SGHRS, CDR2 YFSETQ. The CDR3 loop spans 13 amino acids. CDR3 DNA sequence: TGCGCCAGCAGCTTGACTCTGACAGATACGCAGTATTTT. It yields the protein CASSLTLTDTQYF. The full variable domain, its missing parts supplied by reference TRBV5-1 and TRBJ2-3, is KAGVTQTPRYLIKTRGQQVTLSCSPISGHRSVSWYQQTPGQGLQFLFEYFSETQRNKGNFPGRFSGRQFSNSRSEMNVSTLELGDSALYLCASSLTLTDTQYFGPGTRLTVL.

The V and J genes are TRBV11-2 and TRBJ1-3, with no clear D. V dropped 7 bases and J dropped 4 bases, with 14 bases sitting between them. The CDR3 spans 14 residues. Germline V gene sequence: CDR1 SGHAT, CDR2 FQNNGV. The CDR3 sequence: CASIKWAEGNTIYF. Here the CDR3 DNA reads TGTGCCAGCATTAAATGGGCGGAGGGAAACACCATATATTTT.

This chain uses TRBV2 with TRBJ1-6; TRBD1 matches 7 bases. Trimming removed 6 bases from V and 3 bases from J; junction bases left unmatched: 5. CDR1 SNHLY and CDR2 FYNNEI come from the germline V gene. This CDR3 contains 15 residues. In nucleotides, the CDR3 is TGTGCCAGCAGATCCGGGACAGACTATAATTCACCCCTCCACTTT. Protein: CASRSGTDYNSPLHF.

V and J are TRBV4-2 and TRBJ1-1; 8 bases fit TRBD1. J lost 0 bases, V lost 2 bases, and 8 bases had no gene match. The germline gives CDR1 LGHNA, CDR2 YNFKEQ. CDR3 length: 17 amino acids. CDR3 protein: CASSQPLGTGLNTEAFF. CDR3 sequence (DNA): TGTGCCAGCAGCCAACCTCTCGGGACAGGCCTGAACACTGAAGCTTTCTTT.

V is TRBV7-9 and J is TRBJ2-1, with D perhaps TRBD2 (7 bases). Germline assignment: CDR1 SEHNR and CDR2 FQNEAQ (reference sequence). The V end lost 1 base, the J end lost 1 base, and 11 bases lay between the germline ends. The CDR3 totals 16 residues. CDR3 sequence: CASSLVGGTSYNEQFF. DNA for the CDR3: TGTGCCAGCAGCTTAGTGGGGGGGACATCCTACAATGAGCAGTTCTTC.

This clonotype has more than one count but fewer than ten. This chain uses TRBV19 with TRBJ1-2; D gene ambiguous. The CDR3 is 14 residues long. Germline values: CDR1 LNHDA, CDR2 SQIVND (reference sequence). V lost 3 bases to trimming and J lost 4 bases, with 12 bases between them. Here the CDR3 reads CASSIGYNVYGYTF. The CDR3 nucleotides read TGTGCCAGTAGTATTGGGTACAACGTCTATGGCTACACCTTC.

This clonotype occurred many times. J is TRBJ2-2 and V is TRBV7-8, with a weak D call TRBD2 (5 bases). The V end was cut by 7 bases, the J end by 1 base, with 16 bases between. CDR1 SGHVS and CDR2 FQNEAQ come from the germline V gene. The CDR3 spans 16 residues. The CDR3 loop is CASTPRAGLNTGELFF. In nucleotides, the CDR3 is TGTGCCAGCACCCCTCGGGCGGGCCTGAACACCGGGGAGCTGTTTTTT.

This clonotype was seen many times. J is TRBJ1-1 and V is TRBV27; a weak D match, TRBD1 (5 bases). V was trimmed by 6 bases and J by 3 bases, leaving 17 bases between them. Germline values: CDR1 MNHEY, CDR2 SMNVEV (reference sequence). CDR3 length: 15 residues. The CDR3 here is CASRGDGADDTEAFF. DNA for the CDR3: TGTGCCAGCAGGGGGGATGGGGCTGATGACACTGAAGCTTTCTTT.

The table lists this clonotype with many counts. The chain employs TRBV27 and TRBJ2-5; D possibly corresponds to TRBD2 (6 bases). The CDR3 consists of 13 residues. Trimming took 3 bases from V and 9 from J, leaving 14 bases between them. Per germline, CDR1 MNHEY and CDR2 SMNVEV (reference sequence). The CDR3 here is CASSFRAWGAQYF. CDR3 in DNA: TGTGCCAGCAGTTTCCGTGCCTGGGGGGCCCAGTACTTC.

A few counts support this clonotype. V and J are TRBV3-1 and TRBJ2-2; TRBD2 might be the D (6 bases). CDR1 LGHDT and CDR2 YNNKEL come from the germline V gene (reference sequence). Between the trimmed V and J ends, which lost 1 base and 4 bases, there was a span of 13 bases. The CDR3 extends over 16 amino acids. CDR3 amino acids: CASSQVTRGSTGELFF. The DNA of the CDR3 is TGTGCCAGCAGCCAAGTTACTCGGGGGAGCACCGGGGAGCTGTTTTTT. The complete variable domain, with remaining parts taken from reference TRBV3-1 and TRBJ2-2, reads DTAVSQTPKYLVTQMGNDKSIKCEQNLGHDTMYWYKQDSKKFLKIMFSYNNKELIINETVPNRFSPKSPDKAHLNLHINSLELGDSAVYFCASSQVTRGSTGELFFGEGSRLTVL.

The chain is built from TRBV29-1 and TRBJ1-6; TRBD1 is a possible D gene (5 bases). Germline assignment: CDR1 SQVTM and CDR2 ANQGSEA. V lost 2 bases, J lost 10 bases, and 15 bases lay in between. The CDR3 runs 14 residues. CDR3 sequence (DNA): TGCAGCGTTGAATCTTCCGGGGCTGGATCACCCCTCCACTTT. This translates into CSVESSGAGSPLHF.

This clonotype appeared many times. The chain joins TRBV30 to TRBJ2-7; 7 bases fit TRBD2. V gave up 2 bases and J gave up 6 bases; unmatched junction bases: 1. Germline loops: CDR1 GTSNPN, CDR2 SVGIG (reference sequence). There are 11 residues in the CDR3. The CDR3: CAWSSGGEQYF. The CDR3 DNA follows: TGTGCCTGGAGTTCGGGGGGCGAGCAGTACTTC.

This clonotype was seen many times. V usage is TRBV6-1 and J usage is TRBJ2-7; weak D call: TRBD2 (6 bases). Germline loops: CDR1 MNHNS, CDR2 SASEGT. The CDR3 loop spans 12 amino acids. V lost 7 bases, J lost 7 bases, and 14 bases lay in between. The CDR3 DNA sequence: TGTGCCAGCACACCGGGAGTGGGGGAGCAGTACTTC. Protein: CASTPGVGEQYF.

CDR3 sequence (DNA): TGCAGTGCTAGGGGACTAGCGGGGGGAACCCAGTACTTC. Residues: CSARGLAGGTQYF. The V gene is TRBV20-1, the J gene TRBJ2-5; 15 nucleotides align to TRBD2. Germline trimming cut 3 bases from V and 8 bases from J; bases unmatched to any gene: 1. The CDR3 loop spans 13 amino acids. CDR1 is DFQATT, CDR2 SNEGSKA, per germline (reference sequence).

Notes on this clonotype: A clone one base away is much larger, so this may be a read error. The chain combines TRBV6-2 or TRBV6-3 with TRBJ1-2, with D possibly being TRBD1 (5 bases). Germline V CDR1 and CDR2: MNHEY, SVGEGT. This CDR3 is 16 amino acids long. Trimming cost V 0 bases and J 7 bases, with 18 bases left between them. CDR3 region: CASSYSRAIGATGYTF. The CDR3 region has the DNA TGTGCCAGCAGTTACTCGAGGGCTATAGGGGCGACTGGCTACACCTTC.

The sample holds many counts of this clonotype. As DNA, the CDR3 is TGCAGTGCTCGTAGAGACAGGGAGTATGGCTACACCTTC. This gives the protein CSARRDREYGYTF. The chain combines TRBV20-1 with TRBJ1-2; 7 positions match TRBD1. Unmatched junction bases numbered 8, after V lost 5 bases and J lost 5 bases. Germline V lookup: CDR1 DFQATT, CDR2 SNEGSKA (reference sequence). The CDR3 runs to 13 residues.

The sample holds many counts of this clonotype. The J gene is TRBJ2-2, the V gene TRBV28; 9 nucleotides line up with TRBD1. Germline V CDR1 and CDR2: MDHEN, SYDVKM. This CDR3 is 16 amino acids long. The V segment lost 5 bases and the J segment 0 bases; nucleotides outside the gene matches: 4. This CDR3 is CASSATGGANTGELFF. The CDR3 DNA sequence: TGTGCCAGCAGTGCCACAGGGGGCGCGAACACCGGGGAGCTGTTTTTT.

At least ten counts were recorded for this clonotype. The chain recombines TRBV11-2 with TRBJ2-1; D uncertain. Between the trimmed V and J ends, which lost 5 bases and 2 bases, there was a span of 10 bases. The CDR3 consists of 14 residues. Looked up from germline, CDR1 is SGHAT and CDR2 is FQNNGV. The CDR3 bases are TGTGCCAGCAGCCCCTCTCCGACCTACAATGAGCAGTTCTTC. It codes for CASSPSPTYNEQFF.

This clonotype occurred a few times. The V call is TRBV5-6, the J call TRBJ2-1; TRBD2 might be the D (6 bases). The CDR3 loop spans 14 amino acids. V was cut by 2 bases and J by 9 bases, with 15 bases left in between. Looked up from germline, CDR1 is SGHDT and CDR2 is YYEEEE. CDR3 DNA: TGTGCCAGCAGCTTCGGGACTTATATCGGTGAGCAGTTCTTC. Protein sequence: CASSFGTYIGEQFF.

This clonotype was seen more than once but under ten times. The chain joins TRBV3-1 to TRBJ1-1; perhaps TRBD1 as D (5 bases). Per the germline V gene, CDR1 is LGHDT and CDR2 is YNNKEL (reference sequence). The CDR3 sequence is 15 residues long. V lost 1 base and J 0 bases, leaving 9 bases between the germline ends. The CDR3 sequence is CASSQVGGLNTEAFF. The DNA for the CDR3 is TGTGCCAGCAGCCAAGTCGGGGGGTTGAACACTGAAGCTTTCTTT.

Written as DNA, the CDR3 is TGCAGTGCTAGCCATAGCGGGGGAAACAATGAGCAGTTCTTC. Amino acid sequence: CSASHSGGNNEQFF. The chain combines TRBV20-1 with TRBJ2-1; 9 nucleotides agree with TRBD2. Germline-derived CDR1 and CDR2 are DFQATT and SNEGSKA (reference sequence). The length of the CDR3 is 14 residues. V shed 3 bases, J shed 5 bases, and the junction held 5 bases outside the gene matches.